This T cell receptor (beta chain) was sequenced during a study of T cell repertoires in cytomegalovirus infection. Study context: Used in the study were CMV epitopes, some recently identified and HLA-C-restricted, others well-studied and HLA-B-restricted. TCR beta signatures that were public indicated CMV infection and matching HLA type.

Overall study results and limits: The study found HLA-C-restricted CMV-specific TCR beta clonotypes dominating the ex vivo response. Cumulative public TCR beta family frequency identified carriers of CMV plus the relevant HLA.

The germline V gene has CDR1 LNHDA and CDR2 SQIVND (reference sequence). This CDR3 is built from 14 residues. V lost 5 bases to trimming and J lost 2 bases, with 13 bases between them. TCRdb reprocessed the reads via MiXCR and lists one record per CDR3 protein. This table has under 450,000 distinct CDR3 sequences, about a third appearing once. This clonotype was found a few times. As yet, its antigen is unknown. Sequenced material: cultured PBMCs, taken from culture after CMV antigen stimulation. The clonotype comes from a human donor in good health (CMV status not recorded). Some clones in this sample may be carry-over from other donors' samples. This chain joins TRBV19 and TRBJ2-7, with D possibly matching TRBD2 (6 bases). The CDR3 DNA reads as TGTGCCAGTAGTGTGGGACTCCCTCCCTACGAGCAGTACTTC. This translates into CASSVGLPPYEQYF.